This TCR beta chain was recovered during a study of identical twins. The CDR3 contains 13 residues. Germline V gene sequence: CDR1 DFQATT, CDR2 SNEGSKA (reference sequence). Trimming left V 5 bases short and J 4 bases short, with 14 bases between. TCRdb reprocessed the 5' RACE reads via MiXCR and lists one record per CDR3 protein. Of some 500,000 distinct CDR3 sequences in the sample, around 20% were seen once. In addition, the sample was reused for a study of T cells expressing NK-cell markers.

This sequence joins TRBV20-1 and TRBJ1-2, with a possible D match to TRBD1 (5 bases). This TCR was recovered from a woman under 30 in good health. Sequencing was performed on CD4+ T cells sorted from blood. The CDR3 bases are TGCAGTGCTGTCGGGGGATTCGCCTATGGCTACACCTTC. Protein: CSAVGGFAYGYTF.